This TCR beta chain is drawn from a study of blood T cell repertoires in COVID-19. Study-level background: Acute and convalescent COVID-19 samples came from the United States, Italy and Spain. PBMCs, B-cell-depleted T cells, or T cells provided the cDNA or gDNA that made up the material.

How the authors handled the data: By means of reference gene primer amplification, nucleated cell counts were estimated. Using immunoSEQ multiplex PCR, the repertoire was profiled, and TCRdb retains in-frame clones only, with some absent. V and J calls and clone size are as listed in that table; D and trimming were resolved from the DNA. The sample consists of more than 200,000 clones, about 85% of them appearing once. This clone was picked up one time. The germline CDR1 and CDR2 sequences are MDHEN and SYDVKM. The CDR3 consists of 15 residues. V was trimmed by 3 bases and J by 3 bases, leaving 14 bases between them.

The V gene is TRBV28, the J gene TRBJ1-2; tentatively, D is TRBD1 (6 bases). The source material was peripheral blood. This clonotype was sampled from a woman aged 80 or older with acute or convalescent COVID-19. The CDR3 DNA reads as TGTGCCAGCAGTTTCACAGGGATTATAGACTATGGCTACACCTTC. It yields the protein CASSFTGIIDYGYTF.